This record looks at one T cell receptor (beta chain) sequence and its context. Its cognate antigen is unknown. Mismatch with germline at one junction end may stem from a read error. The sample comes from a study of blood T cells in healthy people across ages. The wider study: Template-switching capture recovered about one barcoded beta molecule per two T cells.

The study's findings and limits: The fall in TCR beta diversity per million T cells was roughly linear with age.

Using a J-beta primer mix together with a sample-barcoded 5' primer, a second PCR was run for about 7 to 12 cycles. Each TCR beta cDNA got a 12-nucleotide random molecular identifier. Using its own MiXCR run on the 5' RACE reads, TCRdb lists one record per CDR3 protein. The sample lists some 710,000 distinct CDR3 sequences, around half seen once, with roughly 20% in the top ten. The CDR3 length is 15 residues. Germline loops: CDR1 LGHNA, CDR2 YSLEER. The sequence derives from an older man in good health. The rearrangement joins TRBV4-3 to TRBJ2-1; tentatively, D is TRBD2 (5 bases). Sequenced: blood. In nucleotides, the CDR3 is TGCACCAGCAGCCAAACATGGGAGTCCTACAATGAGCAGTTCTTC. As protein: CTSSQTWESYNEQFF.